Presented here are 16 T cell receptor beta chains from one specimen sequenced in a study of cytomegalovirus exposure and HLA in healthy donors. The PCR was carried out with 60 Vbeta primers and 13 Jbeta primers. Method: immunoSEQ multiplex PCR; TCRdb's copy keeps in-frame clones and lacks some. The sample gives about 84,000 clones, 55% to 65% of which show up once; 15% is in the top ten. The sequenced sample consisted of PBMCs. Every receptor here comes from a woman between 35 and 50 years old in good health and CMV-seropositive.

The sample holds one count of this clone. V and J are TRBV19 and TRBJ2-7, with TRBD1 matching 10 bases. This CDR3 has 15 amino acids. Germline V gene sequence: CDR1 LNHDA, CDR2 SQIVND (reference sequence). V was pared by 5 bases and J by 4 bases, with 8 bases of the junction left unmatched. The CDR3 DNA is TGTGCCAGTAGTGTGGTGGGACAGGGGATTTACGAGCAGTACTTC. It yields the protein CASSVVGQGIYEQYF.

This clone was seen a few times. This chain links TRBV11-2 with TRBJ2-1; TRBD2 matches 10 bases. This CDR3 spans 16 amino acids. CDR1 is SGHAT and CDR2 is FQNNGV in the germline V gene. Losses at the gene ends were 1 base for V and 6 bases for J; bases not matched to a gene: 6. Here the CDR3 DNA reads TGTGCCAGCAGCTTAGGGCTAGCGGGAGTGGGCAATGAGCAGTTCTTC. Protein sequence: CASSLGLAGVGNEQFF. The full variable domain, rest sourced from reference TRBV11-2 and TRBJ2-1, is EAGVAQSPRYKIIEKRQSVAFWCNPISGHATLYWYQQILGQGPKLLIQFQNNGVVDDSQLPKDRFSAERLKGVDSTLKIQPAKLEDSAVYLCASSLGLAGVGNEQFFGPGTRLTVL.

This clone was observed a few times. This CDR3 reads CASSVRDFEPQHF. The CDR3 coding sequence is TGTGCCAGCAGCGTGAGGGATTTCGAGCCCCAGCATTTT. V and J are TRBV11-2 and TRBJ1-5; D is uncertain. CDR1 and CDR2 from the germline V gene are SGHAT and FQNNGV. The CDR3 runs 13 residues. V gave up 5 bases and J gave up 8 bases, with 13 bases separating them.

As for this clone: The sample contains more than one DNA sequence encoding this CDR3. DNA of the CDR3: TGCGCCAGCAGCTTGGGGACAGGGGGACAGCCCCAGCATTTT. Translated, it gives CASSLGTGGQPQHF. The chain links TRBV5-1 to TRBJ1-5; 10 nucleotides agree with TRBD1. The CDR3 spans 14 residues. Germline loops: CDR1 SGHRS, CDR2 YFSETQ. The trim removed 0 bases at V and 7 bases at J, leaving 1 base unmatched.

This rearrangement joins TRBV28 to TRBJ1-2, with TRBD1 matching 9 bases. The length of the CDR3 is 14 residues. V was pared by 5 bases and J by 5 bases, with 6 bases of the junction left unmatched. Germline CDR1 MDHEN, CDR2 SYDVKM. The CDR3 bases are TGTGCCAGCAGTCCAGCCGGGACAGGGTATGGCTACACCTTC. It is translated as CASSPAGTGYGYTF.

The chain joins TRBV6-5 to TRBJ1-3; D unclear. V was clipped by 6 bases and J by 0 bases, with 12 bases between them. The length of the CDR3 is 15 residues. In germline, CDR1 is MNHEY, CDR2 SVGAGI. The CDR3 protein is CASSLMAGSGNTIYF. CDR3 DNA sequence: TGTGCCAGCAGCCTCATGGCGGGCTCTGGAAACACCATATATTTT.

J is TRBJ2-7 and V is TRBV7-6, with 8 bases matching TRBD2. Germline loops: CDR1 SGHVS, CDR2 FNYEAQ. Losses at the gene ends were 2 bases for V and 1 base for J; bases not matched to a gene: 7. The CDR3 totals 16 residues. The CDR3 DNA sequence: TGTGCCAGCAGCTTACTCGTTAGCGGGAATTCCTACGAGCAGTACTTC. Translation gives CASSLLVSGNSYEQYF.

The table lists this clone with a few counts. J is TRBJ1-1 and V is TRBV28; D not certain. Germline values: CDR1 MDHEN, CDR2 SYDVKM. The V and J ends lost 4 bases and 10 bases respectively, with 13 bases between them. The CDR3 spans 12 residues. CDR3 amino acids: CASSSELRAAFF. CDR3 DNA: TGTGCCAGCAGTTCCGAACTGAGGGCAGCTTTCTTT.

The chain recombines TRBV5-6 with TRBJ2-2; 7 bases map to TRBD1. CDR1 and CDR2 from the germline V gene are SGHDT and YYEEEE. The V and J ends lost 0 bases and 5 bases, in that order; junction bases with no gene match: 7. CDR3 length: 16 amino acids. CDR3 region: CASSLGPQGSTGELFF. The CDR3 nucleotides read TGTGCCAGCAGCTTGGGGCCACAGGGGTCAACCGGGGAGCTGTTTTTT. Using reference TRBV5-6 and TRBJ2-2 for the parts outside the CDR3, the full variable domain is DAGVTQSPTHLIKTRGQQVTLRCSPKSGHDTVSWYQQALGQGPQFIFQYYEEEERQRGNFPDRFSGHQFPNYSSELNVNALLLGDSALYLCASSLGPQGSTGELFFGEGSRLTVL.

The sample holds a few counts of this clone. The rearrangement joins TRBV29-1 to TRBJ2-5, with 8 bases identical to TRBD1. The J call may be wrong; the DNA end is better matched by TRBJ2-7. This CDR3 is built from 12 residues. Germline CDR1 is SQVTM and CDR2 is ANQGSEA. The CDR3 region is CSVGGQALEQYF. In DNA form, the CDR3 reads TGCAGCGTTGGGGGACAGGCCCTCGAGCAGTACTTC.

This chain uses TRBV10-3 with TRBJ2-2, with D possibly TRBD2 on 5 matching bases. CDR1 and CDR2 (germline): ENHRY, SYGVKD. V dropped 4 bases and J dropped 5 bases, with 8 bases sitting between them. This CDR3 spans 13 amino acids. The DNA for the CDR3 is TGTGCCATCAGTGCTCGAGGGACCGGGGAGCTGTTTTTT. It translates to CAISARGTGELFF.

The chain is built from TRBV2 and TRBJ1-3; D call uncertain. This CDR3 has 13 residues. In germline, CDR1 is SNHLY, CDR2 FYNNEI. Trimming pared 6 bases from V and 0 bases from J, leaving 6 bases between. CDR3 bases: TGTGCCAGCAGCAGGCGCTCTGGAAACACCATATATTTT. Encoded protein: CASSRRSGNTIYF.

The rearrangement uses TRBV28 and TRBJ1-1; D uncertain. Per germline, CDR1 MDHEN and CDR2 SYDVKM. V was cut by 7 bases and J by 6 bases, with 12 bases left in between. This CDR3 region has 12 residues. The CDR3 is CASKPSKAEAFF. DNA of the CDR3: TGTGCCAGCAAGCCCTCAAAAGCTGAAGCTTTCTTT.

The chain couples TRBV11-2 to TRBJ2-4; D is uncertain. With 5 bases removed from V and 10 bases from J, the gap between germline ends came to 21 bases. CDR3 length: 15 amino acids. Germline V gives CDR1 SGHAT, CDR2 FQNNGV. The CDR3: CASSDVRGPLQIQYF. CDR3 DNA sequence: TGTGCCAGCAGCGATGTGAGAGGCCCCTTGCAGATTCAGTACTTC.

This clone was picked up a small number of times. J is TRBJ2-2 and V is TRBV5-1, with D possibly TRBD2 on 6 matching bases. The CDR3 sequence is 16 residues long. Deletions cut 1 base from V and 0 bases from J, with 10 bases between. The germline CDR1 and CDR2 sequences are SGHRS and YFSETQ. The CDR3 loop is CASSLLGGSNTGELFF. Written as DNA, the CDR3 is TGCGCCAGCAGCTTGCTGGGGGGATCGAACACCGGGGAGCTGTTTTTT.

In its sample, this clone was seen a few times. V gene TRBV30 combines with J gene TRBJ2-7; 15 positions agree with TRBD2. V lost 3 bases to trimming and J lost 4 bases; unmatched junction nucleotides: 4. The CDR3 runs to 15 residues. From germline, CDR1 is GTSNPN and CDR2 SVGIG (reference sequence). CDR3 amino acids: CAWRGLAGGVYEQYF. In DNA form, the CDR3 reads TGTGCCTGGAGGGGACTAGCGGGAGGAGTATACGAGCAGTACTTC.